These 8 T cell receptor beta chains came from one sample sequenced in a study of cytomegalovirus exposure and HLA in healthy donors. The method was immunoSEQ multiplex PCR; TCRdb's version includes in-frame clones alone and lacks a portion of them. Of approximately 160,000 clones listed, over 80% were seen once; the top ten hold around 2.4%. The sample was PBMCs. All receptors derive from a man aged 30 to 45 in good health and CMV-seropositive.

CDR3 in DNA: TGTGCCAGCAGCCAAGATGTTATGGAGACCCAGTACTTC. Protein: CASSQDVMETQYF. This chain links TRBV4-2 with TRBJ2-5; D not resolved. V lost 0 bases and J 5 bases, leaving 7 bases between the germline ends. This CDR3 comprises 13 residues. Germline V CDR1 and CDR2: LGHNA, YNFKEQ.

This chain uses TRBV4-2 with TRBJ2-7; D unclear. The CDR3 loop spans 15 amino acids. Germline V gives CDR1 LGHNA, CDR2 YNFKEQ. V lost 0 bases and J 0 bases, leaving 9 bases between the germline ends. The CDR3 protein is CASSQDSPFSYEQYF. DNA for the CDR3: TGTGCCAGCAGCCAAGACAGTCCTTTCTCCTACGAGCAGTACTTC.

The CDR3 DNA is TGTGCCAGCAGTGCCCTGGGGACAGGGGGGAATGAGCAGTTCTTC. Translated: CASSALGTGGNEQFF. The chain joins TRBV6-6 to TRBJ2-1; TRBD1 agrees at 11 bases. Germline CDR1 MNHNY, CDR2 SVGAGI (reference sequence). Trimming removed 5 bases from V and 7 bases from J; junction bases left unmatched: 7. The CDR3 runs to 15 residues.

This clone has a handful of counts. The J gene is TRBJ2-7, the V gene TRBV5-6, with D perhaps matching TRBD1 (6 bases). Germline CDR1 SGHDT, CDR2 YYEEEE. The CDR3 totals 11 residues. Trimming removed 3 bases at V and 5 bases at J, with 6 bases between. The chain's CDR3 is CASSWTDEQYF. CDR3 sequence (DNA): TGTGCCAGCAGCTGGACAGACGAGCAGTACTTC.

V usage is TRBV5-6 and J usage is TRBJ2-5; no reliable D call. Germline lookup yields CDR1 SGHDT and CDR2 YYEEEE. The germline V and J ends were trimmed by 0 bases and 2 bases, with 8 bases remaining between them. The CDR3 is made up of 14 amino acids. The CDR3 protein is CASSLGQIQETQYF. DNA of the CDR3: TGTGCCAGCAGCTTGGGGCAGATACAAGAGACCCAGTACTTC.

V usage is TRBV19 and J usage is TRBJ2-7; 10 bases align to TRBD1. In germline, CDR1 is LNHDA, CDR2 SQIVND (reference sequence). This CDR3 has 15 residues. The V and J ends lost 5 bases and 4 bases, in that order; junction bases with no gene match: 8. In nucleotides, the CDR3 is TGTGCCAGTAGTTTTGGACAGGGGGTTTGGTACGAGCAGTACTTC. Translation: CASSFGQGVWYEQYF. The full variable domain, with the rest looked up from reference TRBV19 and TRBJ2-7, is DGGITQSPKYLFRKEGQNVTLSCEQNLNHDAMYWYRQDPGQGLRLIYYSQIVNDFQKGDIAEGYSVSREKKESFPLTVTSAQKNPTAFYLCASSFGQGVWYEQYFGPGTRLTVT.

CDR3 nucleotides: TGCGCCAGCAGCCAAGCCCAGAATAGCAATCAGCCCCAGCATTTT. Its protein is CASSQAQNSNQPQHF. The chain couples TRBV4-1 to TRBJ1-5; no reliable D call. V dropped 1 base and J dropped 0 bases, with 7 bases sitting between them. This CDR3 has 15 residues. CDR1 is MGHRA, CDR2 YSYEKL, per germline.

The chain employs TRBV27 and TRBJ1-2; 10 nucleotides match TRBD1. V lost 3 bases to trimming and J lost 4 bases; unmatched junction nucleotides: 2. The CDR3 covers 14 residues. The germline V gene encodes CDR1 MNHEY and CDR2 SMNVEV (reference sequence). The CDR3 sequence is CASSFRTGGYGYTF. CDR3 in DNA: TGTGCCAGCAGTTTCAGGACAGGGGGCTATGGCTACACCTTC.